A single sample is the source of the 4 T cell receptor beta chains below, sequenced in a study of blood T cell repertoires in COVID-19. Assay used: immunoSEQ multiplex PCR; TCRdb lists only in-frame clones, some missing. This table has 250,000 to 300,000 clones, around 90% appearing once. Sequencing used PBMCs or T cells enriched from blood (not recorded which). The receptors were gathered from an older woman in a cohort exposed to, infected with or recovered from COVID-19 (not recorded which).

Remarks on this clone: Other DNA sequences within the sample encode an identical CDR3. The V and J genes are TRBV18 and TRBJ1-3; TRBD1 aligns across 7 bases. Germline V gene lookup returns CDR1 KGHSH and CDR2 LQKENI. V gave up 6 bases and J gave up 2 bases; unmatched junction bases: 4. The length of the CDR3 is 14 residues. The DNA of the CDR3 is TGTGCCAGCTCGCCCACAGGGGCTGGAAACACCATATATTTT. This codes for CASSPTGAGNTIYF.

CDR3 DNA: TGCAGCGTCGGAGCGGGAGGCTCCTACAATGAGCAGTTCTTC. Its translation is CSVGAGGSYNEQFF. The chain uses TRBV29-1 and TRBJ2-1; 9 bases agree with TRBD2. Germline V lookup: CDR1 SQVTM, CDR2 ANQGSEA. J gave up 0 bases and V 6 bases, and 3 bases lay outside the gene matches. The CDR3 totals 14 residues.

The chain is built from TRBV27 and TRBJ1-6; tentatively, D is TRBD1 (6 bases). The V gene's germline CDR1 is MNHEY and CDR2 SMNVEV (reference sequence). The CDR3 covers 14 residues. Trimming took 7 bases from V and 9 from J, leaving 16 bases between them. CDR3 sequence reads: CASTLRGGISPLHF. Written as DNA, the CDR3 is TGTGCCAGCACTCTCAGGGGCGGAATTTCACCCCTCCACTTT.

The chain recombines TRBV5-1 with TRBJ2-7, with 9 bases fitting TRBD2. The CDR3 contains 14 residues. Germline CDR1 SGHRS, CDR2 YFSETQ. The V segment lost 7 bases and the J segment 2 bases; nucleotides outside the gene matches: 7. The CDR3 loop is CASGGLAGTYEQYF. The CDR3, as DNA: TGCGCCAGCGGGGGGCTAGCGGGAACCTACGAGCAGTACTTC.